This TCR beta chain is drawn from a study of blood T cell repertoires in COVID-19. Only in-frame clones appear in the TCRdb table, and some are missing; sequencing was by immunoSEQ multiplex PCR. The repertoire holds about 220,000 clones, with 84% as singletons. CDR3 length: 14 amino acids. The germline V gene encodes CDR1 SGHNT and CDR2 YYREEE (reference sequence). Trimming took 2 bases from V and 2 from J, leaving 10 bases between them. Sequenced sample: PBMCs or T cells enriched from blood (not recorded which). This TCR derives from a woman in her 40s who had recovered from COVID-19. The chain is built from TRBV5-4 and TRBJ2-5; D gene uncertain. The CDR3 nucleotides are TGTGCCAGCAGCTTCTGGTCTCAGCAAGAGACCCAGTACTTC. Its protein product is CASSFWSQQETQYF.